Listed here are 11 T cell receptor beta chains from one sample, sequenced in a study of CD8 T cells in Susac syndrome. An amount of RNA that ranged from roughly 0.45 to 1 ug was reverse transcribed with random hexamers. A single record per CDR3 protein comes from TCRdb applying MiXCR to the immunoSEQ multiplex PCR reads. This sample has almost 450,000 distinct CDR3 sequences, with 75% to 90% found just once. Sequenced material: CD8+ T cells from PBMCs. The source is a human donor with multiple sclerosis.

The chain's CDR3 is CASSQDLPSGESQETQYF. The CDR3 region has the DNA TGTGCCAGCAGCCAAGATTTGCCTAGCGGGGAGTCCCAAGAGACCCAGTACTTC. The chain is built from TRBV3-1 and TRBJ2-5; 9 bases agree with TRBD2. V was pared by 0 bases and J by 1 base, with 9 bases of the junction left unmatched. The CDR3 totals 18 residues. CDR1 and CDR2 (germline): LGHDT, YNNKEL (reference sequence).

The J gene is TRBJ2-7, the V gene TRBV28; D tentatively fits TRBD1 or TRBD2 (5 bases each). This CDR3 is 16 amino acids long. Trimming left V 4 bases short and J 1 base short, with 17 bases between. The germline V gene has CDR1 MDHEN and CDR2 SYDVKM. DNA for the CDR3: TGTGCCAGCAGTTATAGGATCCGGGACCAATCCTACGAGCAGTACTTC. Translating it yields CASSYRIRDQSYEQYF.

The V call is TRBV6-1, the J call TRBJ2-7; D could derive from TRBD1 or TRBD2 (6 bases each). The CDR3 loop spans 14 amino acids. Germline values: CDR1 MNHNS, CDR2 SASEGT. Trimming removed 3 bases at V and 3 bases at J, with 12 bases between. DNA of the CDR3: TGTGCCAGCAGTGAGGGGGGCTTAGGCTACGAGCAGTACTTC. It yields the protein CASSEGGLGYEQYF.

This CDR3 reads CASSLTSVSGPRSYNEQFF. The CDR3 nucleotides are TGTGCCAGCAGTTTAACTTCGGTTAGCGGACCTCGTTCCTACAATGAGCAGTTCTTC. V usage is TRBV27 and J usage is TRBJ2-1; D is perhaps TRBD2 (6 bases). V dropped 2 bases and J dropped 1 base, with 21 bases sitting between them. Germline values: CDR1 MNHEY, CDR2 SMNVEV (reference sequence). CDR3 length: 19 amino acids.

This clonotype was seen once. This sequence joins TRBV7-8 and TRBJ2-1; 14 positions agree with TRBD2. Germline CDR1 SGHVS, CDR2 FQNEAQ. V dropped 1 base and J dropped 3; count of bases not matched to a gene: 5. This CDR3 contains 18 residues. In DNA, the CDR3 is TGTGCCAGCAGCTTAGAGACTAGCGGGGGGGCCTTCTACAATGAGCAGTTCTTC. It is translated as CASSLETSGGAFYNEQFF.

The chain recombines TRBV28 with TRBJ2-2, with 7 bases matching TRBD1. V shed 4 bases and J 4 bases; nucleotides not matched to a gene: 9. CDR1 and CDR2 (germline): MDHEN, SYDVKM. This CDR3 comprises 16 residues. CDR3 sequence: CASSSPTGTITGELFF. The CDR3 region has the DNA TGTGCCAGCAGTTCCCCGACAGGGACGATCACCGGGGAGCTGTTTTTT.

The chain employs TRBV5-1 and TRBJ2-5; 8 bases line up with TRBD2. V was pared by 0 bases and J by 5 bases, with 9 bases of the junction left unmatched. CDR1 SGHRS and CDR2 YFSETQ come from the germline V gene. The length of the CDR3 is 16 residues. The CDR3 DNA is TGCGCCAGCAGCTTGGCGTCGGGACTAGTAGGTGAGACCCAGTACTTC. It specifies CASSLASGLVGETQYF. Combining the CDR3 with reference TRBV5-1 and TRBJ2-5 gives the whole variable domain KAGVTQTPRYLIKTRGQQVTLSCSPISGHRSVSWYQQTPGQGLQFLFEYFSETQRNKGNFPGRFSGRQFSNSRSEMNVSTLELGDSALYLCASSLASGLVGETQYFGPGTRLLVL.

The chain couples TRBV29-1 to TRBJ1-2; unclear D gene. The CDR3 covers 13 residues. CDR1 is SQVTM, CDR2 ANQGSEA, per germline. Between the trimmed V and J ends, which lost 0 bases and 8 bases, there was a span of 13 bases. This chain's CDR3 is CSVEDQRYSGYTF. The CDR3 region has the DNA TGCAGCGTTGAAGATCAGAGGTACTCGGGCTACACCTTC.

The rearrangement uses TRBV6-1 and TRBJ2-2, with TRBD1 matching over 7 bases. The trim removed 5 bases at V and 1 base at J, leaving 7 bases unmatched. The CDR3 loop spans 16 amino acids. The V gene's germline CDR1 is MNHNS and CDR2 SASEGT. The DNA for the CDR3 is TGTGCCAGCAGTCTCCGGGACAGTTGGAACACCGGGGAGCTGTTTTTT. It is translated as CASSLRDSWNTGELFF.

The count of this clonotype is one. V and J are TRBV6-1 and TRBJ1-3; D is perhaps TRBD1 (5 bases). The ends were cut back, 6 bases at V and 7 bases at J, with 25 bases in the middle. The CDR3 is 17 amino acids. The V gene's germline CDR1 is MNHNS and CDR2 SASEGT. The CDR3 spells CASSQPGRTARENTIYF. CDR3 DNA sequence: TGTGCCAGCAGCCAGCCCGGGAGGACGGCCAGGGAGAACACCATATATTTT.

The chain carries TRBV19 and TRBJ2-1, with TRBD1 matching 9 bases. Germline values: CDR1 LNHDA, CDR2 SQIVND (reference sequence). The trim removed 7 bases at V and 7 bases at J, leaving 5 bases unmatched. CDR3 size: 13 residues. The CDR3 region has the DNA TGTGCCAGTACCGACAGGGGGTGGAATGAGCAGTTCTTC. It translates to CASTDRGWNEQFF.